The clone carrying this TCR beta chain was detected a few times. What it recognizes is unknown. V lost 5 bases and J lost 0, with 11 bases in between. CDR1 and CDR2 (germline): SGHTA, FQGNSA. The CDR3 consists of 16 residues. The record originates from a study of post-analysis software for immune sequencing data. The study, taken as a whole, reports: Five or six TRBV segments, TRBV5-6, TRBV5-1 and TRBV20-1 among them, were found more frequent in patients than controls.

The TCR beta cDNA libraries contained unique molecular identifiers. MiXCR, applied by TCRdb to the PCR reads, yields one record per CDR3 protein. The data hold roughly 700,000 distinct CDR3 sequences, with roughly 27% observed a single time. The sequencing input was blood. This chain connects TRBV7-2 to TRBJ2-6; D may be TRBD1 (6 bases). This clonotype was sampled from a girl between 5 and 17 years old with multiple sclerosis. DNA for the CDR3: TGTGCCAGCAGCACCACAGGGACCTCTGGGGCCAACGTCCTGACTTTC. Translating it yields CASSTTGTSGANVLTF.